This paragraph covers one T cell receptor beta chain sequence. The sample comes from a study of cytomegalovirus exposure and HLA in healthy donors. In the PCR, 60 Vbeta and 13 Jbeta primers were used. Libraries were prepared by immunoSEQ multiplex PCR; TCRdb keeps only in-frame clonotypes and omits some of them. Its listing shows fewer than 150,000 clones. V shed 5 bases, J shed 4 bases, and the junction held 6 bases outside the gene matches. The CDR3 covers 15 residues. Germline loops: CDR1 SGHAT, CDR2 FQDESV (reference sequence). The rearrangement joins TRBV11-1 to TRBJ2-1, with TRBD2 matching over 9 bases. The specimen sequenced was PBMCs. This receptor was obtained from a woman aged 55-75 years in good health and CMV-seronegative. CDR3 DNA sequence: TGTGCCAGCAGCACAAGCGGGGGGCAATACAATGAGCAGTTCTTC. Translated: CASSTSGGQYNEQFF.